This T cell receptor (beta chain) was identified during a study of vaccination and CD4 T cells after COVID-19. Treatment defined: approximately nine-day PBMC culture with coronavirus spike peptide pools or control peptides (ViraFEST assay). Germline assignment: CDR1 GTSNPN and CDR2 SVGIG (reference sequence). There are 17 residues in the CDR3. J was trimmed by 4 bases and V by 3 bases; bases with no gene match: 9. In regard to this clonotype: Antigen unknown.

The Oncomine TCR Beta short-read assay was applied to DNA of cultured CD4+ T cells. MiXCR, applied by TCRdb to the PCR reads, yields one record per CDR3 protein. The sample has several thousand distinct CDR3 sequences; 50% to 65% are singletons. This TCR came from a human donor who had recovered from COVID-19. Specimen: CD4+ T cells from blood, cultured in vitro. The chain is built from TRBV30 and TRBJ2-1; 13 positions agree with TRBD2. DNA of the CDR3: TGTGCCTGGAGCCCCTCCCGGGGACTAGCGGGATACAATGAGCAGTTCTTC. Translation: CAWSPSRGLAGYNEQFF.